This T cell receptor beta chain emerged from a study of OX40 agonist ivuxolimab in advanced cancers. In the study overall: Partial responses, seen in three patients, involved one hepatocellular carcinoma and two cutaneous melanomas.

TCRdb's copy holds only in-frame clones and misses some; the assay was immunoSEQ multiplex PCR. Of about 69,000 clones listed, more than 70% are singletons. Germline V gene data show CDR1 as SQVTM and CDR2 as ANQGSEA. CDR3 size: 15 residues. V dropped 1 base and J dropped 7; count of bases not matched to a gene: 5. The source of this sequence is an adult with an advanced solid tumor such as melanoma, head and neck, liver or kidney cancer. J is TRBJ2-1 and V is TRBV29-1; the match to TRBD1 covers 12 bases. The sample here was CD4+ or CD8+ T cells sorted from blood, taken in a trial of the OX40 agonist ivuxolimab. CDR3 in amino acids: CSVEAGQGARNEQFF. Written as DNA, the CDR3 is TGCAGCGTTGAAGCGGGACAGGGGGCCAGGAATGAGCAGTTCTTC.